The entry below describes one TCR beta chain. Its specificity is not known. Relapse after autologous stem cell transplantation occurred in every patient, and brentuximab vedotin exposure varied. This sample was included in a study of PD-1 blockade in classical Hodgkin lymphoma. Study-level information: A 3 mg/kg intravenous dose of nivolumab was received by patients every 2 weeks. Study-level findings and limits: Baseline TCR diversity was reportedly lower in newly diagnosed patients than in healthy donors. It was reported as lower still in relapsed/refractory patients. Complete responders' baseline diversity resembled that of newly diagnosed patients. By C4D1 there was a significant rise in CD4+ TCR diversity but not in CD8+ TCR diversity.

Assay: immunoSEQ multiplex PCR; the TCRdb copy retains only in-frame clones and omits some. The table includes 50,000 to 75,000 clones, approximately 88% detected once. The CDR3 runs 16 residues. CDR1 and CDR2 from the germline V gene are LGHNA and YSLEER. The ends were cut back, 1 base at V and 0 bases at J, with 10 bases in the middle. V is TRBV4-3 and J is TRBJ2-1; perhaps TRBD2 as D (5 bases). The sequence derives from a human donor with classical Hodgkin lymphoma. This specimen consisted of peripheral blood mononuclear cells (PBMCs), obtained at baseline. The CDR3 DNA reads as TGCGCCAGCAGCCAAGGTTCTGGGAGCTCCTACAATGAGCAGTTCTTC. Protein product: CASSQGSGSSYNEQFF.